This is a list of T cell receptor beta chains from one sample in a study of shared clonotypes between healthy human individuals. Only in-frame clones appear in the TCRdb table, and some are missing; sequencing was by immunoSEQ multiplex PCR. The sample lists more than 2,000,000 clones, 85% to 95% occurring once. The specimen sequenced was naive CD4+ T cells sorted from blood. These receptors came from a man aged 18 to 29 in good health. Each CDR3 is given with its conserved first and last residue. A D gene is named only where the DNA matches it firmly. Part of the rows lack a size; the others show once, few, many or a class for expanded clones.

d_call,clone_size,v_call,j_call,cdr3_nt,cdr3_aa
-,-,TRBV5-1,TRBJ2-3,TGCGCCAGCAGGGGGGGACAGATCTACACAGATACGCAGTATTTT,CASRGGQIYTDTQYF
-,-,TRBV7-9,TRBJ2-7,TGTGCCAGCAGCTTAGTCGGCGGCGGAACCTACGAGCAGTACTTC,CASSLVGGGTYEQYF
-,few,TRBV9,TRBJ1-1,TGTGCCAGCAGCGTATCTCTGAACACTGAAGCTTTCTTT,CASSVSLNTEAFF
-,-,TRBV6-1,TRBJ1-2,TGTGCCAGCAGGGGGGTGGTTAGCTATGGCTACACCTTC,CASRGVVSYGYTF
-,-,TRBV6-1,TRBJ2-7,TGTGCCAGCAGTGAAGCTATGGTGTCTCCCTACGAGCAGTACTTC,CASSEAMVSPYEQYF
TRBD2,-,TRBV7-9,TRBJ2-1,TGTGCCAGCAGCTTAGGACTAGCTGTCGATGAGCAGTTCTTC,CASSLGLAVDEQFF
TRBD2,once,TRBV5-6,TRBJ2-7,TGTGCCAGCAGCGGGGGACTAGCGGGACGCGAGCAGTACTTC,CASSGGLAGREQYF
-,-,TRBV15,TRBJ2-7,TGTGCCACCCGTGATCTTAATATGGGGTCGGGTTACGAGCAGTACTTC,CATRDLNMGSGYEQYF
-,-,TRBV11-3,TRBJ2-3,TGTGCCAGCAGCTTAGAGGGCGATACGCAGTATTTT,CASSLEGDTQYF
-,-,TRBV5-1,TRBJ2-4,TGCGCCAGCAGCGAGACAGTGCTGGAAGCCAAAAACATTCAGTACTTC,CASSETVLEAKNIQYF
-,-,TRBV6-1,TRBJ2-4,TGTGCATTAAGGGATCTTGGGGGAAACATTCAGTACTTC,CALRDLGGNIQYF